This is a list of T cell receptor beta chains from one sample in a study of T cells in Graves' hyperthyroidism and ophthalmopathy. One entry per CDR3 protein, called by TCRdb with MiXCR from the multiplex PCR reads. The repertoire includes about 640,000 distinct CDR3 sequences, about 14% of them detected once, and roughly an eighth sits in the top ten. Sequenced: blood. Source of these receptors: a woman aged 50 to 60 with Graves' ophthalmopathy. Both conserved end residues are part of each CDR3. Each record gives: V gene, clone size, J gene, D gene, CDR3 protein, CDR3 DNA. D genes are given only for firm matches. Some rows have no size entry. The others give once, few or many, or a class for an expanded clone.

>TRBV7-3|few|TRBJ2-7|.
CASSLGGRRGQSEQYF
TGTGCCAGCAGCTTAGGGGGGCGGAGGGGGCAAAGCGAGCAGTACTTC
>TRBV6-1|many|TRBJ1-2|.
CASSSGQTYGYTF
TGTGCCAGCAGCAGCGGACAGACTTATGGCTACACCTTC
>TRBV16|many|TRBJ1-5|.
CASSHVDSNQPQHF
TGTGCCAGCAGCCATGTTGATAGCAATCAGCCCCAGCATTTT
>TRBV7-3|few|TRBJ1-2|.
CASSLTTGGCGYTF
TGTGCCAGCAGCTTAACCACCGGGGGCTGCGGCTACACCTTC
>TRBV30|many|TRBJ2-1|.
CAWNMLETVDEQFF
TGTGCCTGGAATATGCTAGAGACTGTGGATGAGCAGTTCTTC
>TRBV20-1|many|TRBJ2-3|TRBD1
CSARVLGQGTDTQYF
TGCAGTGCTAGAGTTCTTGGACAGGGCACAGATACGCAGTATTTT
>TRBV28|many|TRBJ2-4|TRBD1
CASSFHRQGATENIQYF
TGTGCCAGCAGTTTCCATCGACAGGGGGCGACGGAAAACATTCAGTACTTC
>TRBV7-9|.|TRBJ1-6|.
CASSRIQGKNSPLHF
TGTGCCAGCAGCCGCATCCAGGGGAAGAATTCACCCCTCCACTTT
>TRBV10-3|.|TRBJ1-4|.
CAISETKTEVGEKLFF
TGTGCCATCAGTGAGACGAAGACGGAGGTTGGTGAAAAACTGTTTTTT
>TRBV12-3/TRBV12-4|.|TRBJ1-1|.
CASSFGPSGNTEAFF
TGTGCCAGCAGTTTCGGTCCGAGCGGCAACACTGAAGCTTTCTTT
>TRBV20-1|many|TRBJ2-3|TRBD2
CSARTSGIPTDTQYF
TGCAGTGCCCGGACTAGCGGGATACCCACAGATACGCAGTATTTT
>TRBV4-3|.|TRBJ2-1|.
CASSQDRTTSSDEQFF
TGCGCCAGCAGCCAAGATCGAACTACTAGTTCCGATGAGCAGTTCTTC
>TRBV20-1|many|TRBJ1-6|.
CSARDYDSPLHF
TGCAGTGCTAGAGATTATGATTCACCCCTCCACTTT
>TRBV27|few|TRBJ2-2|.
CASSFIEGSTGELFF
TGTGCCAGCAGTTTTATAGAGGGGAGCACCGGGGAGCTGTTTTTT
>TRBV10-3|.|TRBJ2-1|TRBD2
CAITWLAGATYNEQFF
TGTGCCATCACCTGGCTAGCGGGTGCGACCTACAATGAGCAGTTCTTC
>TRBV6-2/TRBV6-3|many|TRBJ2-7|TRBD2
CASSEPSGGYEQYF
TGTGCCAGCAGTGAACCTAGCGGAGGGTACGAGCAGTACTTC
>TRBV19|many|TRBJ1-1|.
CASSTLYGQKNTEAFF
TGTGCCAGTAGTACCCTCTACGGACAGAAGAACACTGAAGCTTTCTTT
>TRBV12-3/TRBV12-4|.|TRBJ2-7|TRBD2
CASSLGFPTSGSREQYF
TGTGCCAGCAGTTTGGGTTTTCCCACTAGCGGGAGTCGCGAGCAGTACTTC
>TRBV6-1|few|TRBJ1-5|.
CASSLGREPQHF
TGTGCCAGCAGCCTTGGACGGGAGCCCCAGCATTTT
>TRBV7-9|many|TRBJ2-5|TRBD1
CASSLGDRDWETQYF
TGTGCCAGCAGCTTAGGAGACAGGGATTGGGAGACCCAGTACTTC
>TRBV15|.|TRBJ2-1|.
CATSRDHEQFF
TGTGCCACCAGCAGAGACCATGAGCAGTTCTTC
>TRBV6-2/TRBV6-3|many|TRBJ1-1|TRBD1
CASSYRGTGGLNTEAFF
TGTGCCAGCAGTTACAGGGGGACAGGGGGCCTGAACACTGAAGCTTTCTTT
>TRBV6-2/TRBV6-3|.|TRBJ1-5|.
CASSSPGQNQPQHF
TGTGCCAGCAGTTCCCCCGGACAGAATCAGCCCCAGCATTTT
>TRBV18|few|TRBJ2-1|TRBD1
CASSPTRDRVHNEQFF
TGTGCCAGCTCACCAACCCGGGACAGGGTCCACAATGAGCAGTTCTTC
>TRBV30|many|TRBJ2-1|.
CAWSVSLANEQFF
TGTGCCTGGAGTGTGAGCCTGGCCAATGAGCAGTTCTTC
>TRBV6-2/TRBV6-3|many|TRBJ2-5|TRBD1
CASSPPVGTELHRTQYF
TGTGCCAGCAGCCCCCCCGTCGGGACAGAGCTCCACAGGACCCAGTACTTC
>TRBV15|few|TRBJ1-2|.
CATSPTGNYGYTF
TGTGCCACCAGCCCTACAGGAAACTATGGCTACACCTTC
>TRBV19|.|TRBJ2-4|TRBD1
CASSQPGTGGVAAKNIQYF
TGTGCCAGTAGTCAACCCGGGACAGGGGGAGTTGCGGCCAAAAACATTCAGTACTTC
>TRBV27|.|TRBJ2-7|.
CASTPSRGEFGYEQYF
TGTGCCAGCACCCCATCTCGAGGAGAGTTTGGGTACGAGCAGTACTTC
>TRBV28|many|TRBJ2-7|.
CASRQGGNSAGEQYF
TGTGCCAGCAGGCAGGGCGGGAATTCCGCTGGGGAGCAGTACTTC
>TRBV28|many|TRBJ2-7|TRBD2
CASSIFTSGRTVEQYF
TGTGCCAGCAGCATTTTCACTAGCGGGAGGACGGTCGAGCAGTACTTC
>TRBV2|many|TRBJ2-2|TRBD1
CASSKQGGWTGELFF
TGTGCCAGCAGCAAACAGGGGGGTTGGACCGGGGAGCTGTTTTTT
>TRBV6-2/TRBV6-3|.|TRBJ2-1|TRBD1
CASSFLGGADEQFF
TGTGCCAGCAGTTTCCTAGGGGGCGCGGATGAGCAGTTCTTC